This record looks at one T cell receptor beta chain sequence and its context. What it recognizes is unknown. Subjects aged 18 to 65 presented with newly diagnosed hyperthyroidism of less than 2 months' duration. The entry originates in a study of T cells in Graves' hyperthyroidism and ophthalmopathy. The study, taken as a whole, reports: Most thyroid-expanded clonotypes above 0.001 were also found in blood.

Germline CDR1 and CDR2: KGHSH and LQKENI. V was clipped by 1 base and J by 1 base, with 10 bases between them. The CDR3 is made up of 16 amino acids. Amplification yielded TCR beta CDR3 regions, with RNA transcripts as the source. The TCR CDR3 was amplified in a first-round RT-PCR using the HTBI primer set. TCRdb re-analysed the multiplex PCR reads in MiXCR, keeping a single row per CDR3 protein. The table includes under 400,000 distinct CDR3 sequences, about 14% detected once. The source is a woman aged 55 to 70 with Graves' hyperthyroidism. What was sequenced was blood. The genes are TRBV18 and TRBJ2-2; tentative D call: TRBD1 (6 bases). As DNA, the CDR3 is TGTGCCAGCTCACCACTAACAGGGAAGAACACCGGGGAGCTGTTTTTT. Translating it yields CASSPLTGKNTGELFF.